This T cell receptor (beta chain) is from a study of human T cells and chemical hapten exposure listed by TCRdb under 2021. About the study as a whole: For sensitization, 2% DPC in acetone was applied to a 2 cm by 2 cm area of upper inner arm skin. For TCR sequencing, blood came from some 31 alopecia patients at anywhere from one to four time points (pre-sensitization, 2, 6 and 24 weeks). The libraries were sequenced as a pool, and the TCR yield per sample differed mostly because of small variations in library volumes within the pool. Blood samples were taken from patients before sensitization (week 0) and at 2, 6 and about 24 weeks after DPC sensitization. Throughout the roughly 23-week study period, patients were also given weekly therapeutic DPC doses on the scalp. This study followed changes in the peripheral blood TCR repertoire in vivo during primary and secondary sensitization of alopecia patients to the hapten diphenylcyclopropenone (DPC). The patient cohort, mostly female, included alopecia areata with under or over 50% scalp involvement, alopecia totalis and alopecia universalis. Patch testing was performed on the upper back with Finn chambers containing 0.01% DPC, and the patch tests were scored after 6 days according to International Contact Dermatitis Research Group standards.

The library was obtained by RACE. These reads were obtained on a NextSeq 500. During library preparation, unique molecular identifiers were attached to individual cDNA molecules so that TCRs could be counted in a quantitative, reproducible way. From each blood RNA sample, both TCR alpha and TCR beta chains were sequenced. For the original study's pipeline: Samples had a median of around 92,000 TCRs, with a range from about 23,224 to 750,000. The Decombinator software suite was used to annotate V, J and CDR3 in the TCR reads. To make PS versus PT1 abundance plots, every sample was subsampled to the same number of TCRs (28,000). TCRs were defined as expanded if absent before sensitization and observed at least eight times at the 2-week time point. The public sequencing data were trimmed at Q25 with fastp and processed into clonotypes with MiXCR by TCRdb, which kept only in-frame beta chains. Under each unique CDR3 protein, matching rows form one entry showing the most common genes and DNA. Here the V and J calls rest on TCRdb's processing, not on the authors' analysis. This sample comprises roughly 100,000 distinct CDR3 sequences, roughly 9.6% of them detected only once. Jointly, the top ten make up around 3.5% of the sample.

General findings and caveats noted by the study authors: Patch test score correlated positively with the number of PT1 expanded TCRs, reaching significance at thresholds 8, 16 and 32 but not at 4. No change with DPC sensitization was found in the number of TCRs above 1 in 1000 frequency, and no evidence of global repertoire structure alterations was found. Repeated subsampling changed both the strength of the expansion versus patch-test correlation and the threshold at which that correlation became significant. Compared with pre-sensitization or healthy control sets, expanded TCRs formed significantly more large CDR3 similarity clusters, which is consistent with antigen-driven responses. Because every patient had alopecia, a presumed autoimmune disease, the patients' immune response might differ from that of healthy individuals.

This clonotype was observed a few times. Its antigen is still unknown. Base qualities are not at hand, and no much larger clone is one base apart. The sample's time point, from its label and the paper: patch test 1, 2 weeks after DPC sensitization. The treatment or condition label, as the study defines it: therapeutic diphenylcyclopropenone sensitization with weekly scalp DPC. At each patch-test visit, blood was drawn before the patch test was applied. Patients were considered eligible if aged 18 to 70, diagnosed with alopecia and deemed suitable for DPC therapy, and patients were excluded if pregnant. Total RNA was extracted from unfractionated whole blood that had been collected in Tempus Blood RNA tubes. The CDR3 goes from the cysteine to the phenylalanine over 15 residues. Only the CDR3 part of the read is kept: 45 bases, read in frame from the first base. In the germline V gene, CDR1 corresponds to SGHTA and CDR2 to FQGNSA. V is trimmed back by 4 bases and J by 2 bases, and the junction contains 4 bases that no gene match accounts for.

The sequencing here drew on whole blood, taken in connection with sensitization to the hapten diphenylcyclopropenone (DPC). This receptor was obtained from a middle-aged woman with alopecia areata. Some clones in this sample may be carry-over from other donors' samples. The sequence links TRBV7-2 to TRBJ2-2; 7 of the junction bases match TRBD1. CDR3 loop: CASSSTGSNTGELFF. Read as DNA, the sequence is TGTGCCAGCAGCTCGACAGGGTCCAACACCGGGGAGCTGTTTTTT.